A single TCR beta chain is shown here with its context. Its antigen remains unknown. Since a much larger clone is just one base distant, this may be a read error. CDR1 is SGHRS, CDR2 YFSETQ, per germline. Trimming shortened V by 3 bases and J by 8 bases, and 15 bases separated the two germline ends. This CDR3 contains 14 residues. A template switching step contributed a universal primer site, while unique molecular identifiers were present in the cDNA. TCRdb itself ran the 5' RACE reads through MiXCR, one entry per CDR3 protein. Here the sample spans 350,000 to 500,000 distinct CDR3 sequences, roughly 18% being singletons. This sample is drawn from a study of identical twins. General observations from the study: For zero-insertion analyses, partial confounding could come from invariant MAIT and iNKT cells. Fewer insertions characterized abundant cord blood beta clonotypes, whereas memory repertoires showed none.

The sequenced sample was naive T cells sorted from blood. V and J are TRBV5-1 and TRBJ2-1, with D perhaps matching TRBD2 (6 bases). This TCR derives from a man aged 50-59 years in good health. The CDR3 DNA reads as TGCGCCAGCAGCTCCCTAACCCCTAGCGATGAGCAGTTCTTC. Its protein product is CASSSLTPSDEQFF.